The clone carrying this T cell receptor (beta chain) was seen a few times. V was clipped by 2 bases and J by 0 bases, with 10 bases between them. The CDR3 has 15 residues. Germline assignment: CDR1 PRHDT and CDR2 FYEKMQ (reference sequence). All donors came from Russia, were Caucasian and healthy, and spanned ages about 6 to 90. Donors gave approximately 9.9 milliliters of peripheral blood apiece. This sample is part of a study of blood T cells in healthy people across ages. Next came a second PCR, run for about 7 to 12 cycles, which used a sample-barcoded 5' primer along with a J-beta primer mix. TCRdb called the 5' RACE reads again in MiXCR, with one record for every CDR3 protein. The profile shows about 1.6 million distinct CDR3 sequences, about 31% of them singletons.

Material: blood. The V and J genes are TRBV13 and TRBJ1-1, with D hard to call. The receptor was isolated from a woman aged 25 to 39 in good health. This CDR3 reads CASSLLEGMNTEAFF. The CDR3 DNA reads as TGTGCCAGCAGCTTATTGGAGGGCATGAACACTGAAGCTTTCTTT.